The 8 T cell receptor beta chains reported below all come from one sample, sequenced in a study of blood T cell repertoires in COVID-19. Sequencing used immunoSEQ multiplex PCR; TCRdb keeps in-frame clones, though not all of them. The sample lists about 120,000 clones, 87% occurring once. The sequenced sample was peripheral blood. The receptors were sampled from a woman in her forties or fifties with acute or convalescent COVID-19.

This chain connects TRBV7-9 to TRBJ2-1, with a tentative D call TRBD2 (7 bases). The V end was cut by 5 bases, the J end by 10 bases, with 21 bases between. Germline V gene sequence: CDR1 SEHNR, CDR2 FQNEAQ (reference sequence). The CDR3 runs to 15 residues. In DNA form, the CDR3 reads TGTGCCAGCAGCCCTTCGGGGGGCTTCCAACAGGAGCAGTTCTTC. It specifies CASSPSGGFQQEQFF.

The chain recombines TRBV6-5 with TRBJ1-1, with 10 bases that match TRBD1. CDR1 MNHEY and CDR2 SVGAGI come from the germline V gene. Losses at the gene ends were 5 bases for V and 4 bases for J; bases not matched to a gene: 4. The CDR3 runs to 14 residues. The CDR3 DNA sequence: TGTGCCAGCAGTCTCCGGACAGGGGGCACTGAAGCTTTCTTT. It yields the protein CASSLRTGGTEAFF.

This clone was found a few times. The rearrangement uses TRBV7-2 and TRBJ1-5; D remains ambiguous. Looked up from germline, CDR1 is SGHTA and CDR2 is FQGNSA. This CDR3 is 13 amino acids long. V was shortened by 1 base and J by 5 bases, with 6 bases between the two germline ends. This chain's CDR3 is CASSLVPDQPQHF. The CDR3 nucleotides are TGTGCCAGCAGCTTAGTCCCGGATCAGCCCCAGCATTTT. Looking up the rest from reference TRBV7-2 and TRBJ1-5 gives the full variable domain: GAGVSQSPSNKVTEKGKDVELRCDPISGHTALYWYRQSLGQGLEFLIYFQGNSAPDKSGLPSDRFSAERTGGSVSTLTIQRTQQEDSAVYLCASSLVPDQPQHFGDGTRLSIL.

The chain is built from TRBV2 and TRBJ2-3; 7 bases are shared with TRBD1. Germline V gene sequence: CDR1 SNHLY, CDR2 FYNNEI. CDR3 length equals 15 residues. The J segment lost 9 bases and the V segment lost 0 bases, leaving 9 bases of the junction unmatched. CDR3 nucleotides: TGTGCCAGCAGTGAAGCAGGGGGCCCCGAAAGGACGCAGTATTTT. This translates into CASSEAGGPERTQYF.

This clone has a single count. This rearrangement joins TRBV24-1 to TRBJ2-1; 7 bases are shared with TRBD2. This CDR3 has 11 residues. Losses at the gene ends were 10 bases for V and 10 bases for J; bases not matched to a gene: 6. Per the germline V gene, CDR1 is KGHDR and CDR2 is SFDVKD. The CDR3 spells CATDGGTEQFF. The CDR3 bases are TGTGCCACGGACGGGGGGACGGAGCAGTTCTTC.

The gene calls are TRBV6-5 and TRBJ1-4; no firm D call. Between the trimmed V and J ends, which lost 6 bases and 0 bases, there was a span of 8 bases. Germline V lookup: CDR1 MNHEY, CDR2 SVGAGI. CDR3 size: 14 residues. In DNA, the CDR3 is TGTGCCAGCAGCTGGAGTGCAACTAATGAAAAACTGTTTTTT. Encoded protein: CASSWSATNEKLFF.

The CDR3 sequence: CASSLRGTANTGELFF. The CDR3 nucleotides are TGTGCCAGCAGCTTGAGGGGGACAGCGAACACCGGGGAGCTGTTTTTT. The chain joins TRBV5-8 to TRBJ2-2, with 7 bases matching TRBD1. The junction had 3 bases not matched to a gene; V was cut back by 1 base and J by 0 bases. This CDR3 has 16 amino acids. The V gene's germline CDR1 is SGHTS and CDR2 YDEGEE. Based on the CDR3 plus reference TRBV5-8 and TRBJ2-2, the full variable domain is EAGVTQSPTHLIKTRGQQATLRCSPISGHTSVYWYQQALGLGLQFLLWYDEGEERNRGNFPPRFSGRQFPNYSSELNVNALELEDSALYLCASSLRGTANTGELFFGEGSRLTVL.

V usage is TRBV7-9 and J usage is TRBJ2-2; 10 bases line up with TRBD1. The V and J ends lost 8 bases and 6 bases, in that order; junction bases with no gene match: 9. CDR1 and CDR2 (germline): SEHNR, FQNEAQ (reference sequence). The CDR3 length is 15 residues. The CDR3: CASFVPGQGPGELFF. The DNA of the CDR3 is TGTGCCAGCTTCGTGCCGGGACAGGGGCCCGGGGAGCTGTTTTTT.